The 32 T cell receptor beta chains presented below share a single source sample, sequenced in a study of T cell responses to AZD1222 COVID-19 vaccine. Generated by immunoSEQ multiplex PCR, the TCRdb table keeps only in-frame clones and is missing some. The repertoire has around 270,000 clones, about 94% of them found once; the top ten carry roughly 0.5%. The sequencing used peripheral blood, collected 28 days after the second AZD1222 dose. All receptors come from an adult who received the AZD1222 COVID-19 vaccine.

V gene TRBV7-9 combines with J gene TRBJ1-1; D unclear. With 0 bases removed from V and 6 bases from J, the gap between germline ends came to 14 bases. Germline lookup yields CDR1 SEHNR and CDR2 FQNEAQ (reference sequence). The CDR3 sequence is 15 residues long. CDR3 sequence: CASSLAGAGSSEAFF. The CDR3 nucleotides are TGTGCCAGCAGCTTAGCCGGTGCCGGGAGCTCTGAAGCTTTCTTT.

The rearrangement joins TRBV3-1 (or the pseudogene TRBV3-2) to TRBJ2-7; 12 bases align to TRBD2. The CDR3 spans 15 residues. J lost 6 bases, V lost 3 bases, and 6 bases had no gene match. Germline V CDR1 and CDR2: LGHDT, YNNKEL (reference sequence). In DNA form, the CDR3 reads TGTGCCAGCAGCCAGGAGAGGACTAGCGGGACCGAGCAGTACTTC. Translating gives CASSQERTSGTEQYF.

This clone was detected once. This chain uses TRBV9 with TRBJ2-2, with D unresolved. The germline V and J ends were trimmed by 4 bases and 5 bases, with 9 bases remaining between them. The germline V gene has CDR1 SGDLS and CDR2 YYNGEE. This CDR3 contains 13 residues. The DNA of the CDR3 is TGTGCCAGCAGCTACGACTCGACCGGGGAGCTGTTTTTT. Protein product: CASSYDSTGELFF.

The gene calls are TRBV4-1 and TRBJ1-4; D not resolved. V lost 9 bases, J lost 0 bases, and 2 bases lay in between. Germline loops: CDR1 MGHRA, CDR2 YSYEKL. The CDR3 is 11 amino acids. CDR3 sequence reads: CARTTNEKLFF. Here the CDR3 DNA reads TGCGCCAGAACAACTAATGAAAAACTGTTTTTT.

The rearrangement links TRBV3-1 (or the pseudogene TRBV3-2) to TRBJ2-1; tentative D call: TRBD2 (7 bases). This CDR3 is 15 amino acids long. Trimming left V 0 bases short and J 6 bases short, with 12 bases between. Germline V lookup: CDR1 LGHDT, CDR2 YNNKEL (reference sequence). CDR3 protein: CASSQDWGGGNEQFF. CDR3 nucleotide sequence: TGTGCCAGCAGCCAAGATTGGGGAGGGGGCAATGAGCAGTTCTTC.

This chain joins TRBV28 and TRBJ1-6; D might be TRBD1 (5 bases). Looked up from germline, CDR1 is MDHEN and CDR2 is SYDVKM. V dropped 2 bases and J dropped 7 bases, with 12 bases sitting between them. This CDR3 has 15 residues. The CDR3 bases are TGTGCCAGCAGTTTAGGGGGGGTGAGAAATTCACCCCTCCACTTT. This sequence encodes CASSLGGVRNSPLHF.

The chain recombines TRBV10-3 with TRBJ2-2; 10 bases align to TRBD2. Germline CDR1 is ENHRY and CDR2 is SYGVKD. This CDR3 has 18 amino acids. J gave up 3 bases and V 7 bases, and 14 bases lay outside the gene matches. CDR3 residues: CAINTERGGLRDTGELFF. CDR3 bases: TGTGCCATCAATACGGAGCGGGGGGGCCTTCGCGACACCGGGGAGCTGTTTTTT.

The chain joins TRBV18 to TRBJ2-3; 8 bases line up with TRBD1. Germline CDR1 KGHSH, CDR2 LQKENI. CDR3 size: 15 residues. The J segment lost 1 base and the V segment lost 4 bases, leaving 4 bases of the junction unmatched. CDR3 protein: CASSRTGLGTDTQYF. DNA of the CDR3: TGTGCCAGCTCACGGACAGGGTTAGGCACAGATACGCAGTATTTT.

The rearrangement joins TRBV9 to TRBJ2-2; 7 bases agree with TRBD1. The V gene's germline CDR1 is SGDLS and CDR2 YYNGEE. The CDR3 sequence is 16 residues long. Trimming at V came to 4 bases and at J to 7 bases, leaving 13 bases not matched to a gene. The CDR3 bases are TGTGCCAGCAGCACCGCCGGACAGGACCCCCACGGGGAGCTGTTTTTT. The encoded protein is CASSTAGQDPHGELFF.

The chain is built from TRBV7-6 and TRBJ1-2; D gene unclear. The CDR3 runs to 15 residues. Germline V gene sequence: CDR1 SGHVS, CDR2 FNYEAQ. V lost 5 bases to trimming and J lost 5 bases, with 18 bases between them. CDR3: CASSAERIGKYGYTF. For the CDR3, the DNA is TGTGCCAGCAGCGCCGAGAGGATCGGGAAATATGGCTACACCTTC.

The rearrangement links TRBV7-6 to TRBJ2-7, with D perhaps matching TRBD1 (6 bases). The CDR3 totals 14 residues. Trimming cost V 4 bases and J 0 bases, with 10 bases left between them. The germline V gene has CDR1 SGHVS and CDR2 FNYEAQ. As DNA, the CDR3 is TGTGCCAGCAGCTGGGGACACAGCTCCTACGAGCAGTACTTC. This sequence encodes CASSWGHSSYEQYF. Together with reference TRBV7-6 and TRBJ2-7, the CDR3 gives the full variable domain: GAGVSQSPRYKVTKRGQDVALRCDPISGHVSLYWYRQALGQGPEFLTYFNYEAQQDKSGLPNDRFSAERPEGSISTLTIQRTEQRDSAMYRCASSWGHSSYEQYFGPGTRLTVT.

This chain links TRBV5-1 with TRBJ1-3; no clear D gene. The CDR3 is made up of 14 amino acids. CDR1 SGHRS and CDR2 YFSETQ come from the germline V gene. The ends were cut back, 1 base at V and 4 bases at J, with 9 bases in the middle. CDR3 DNA sequence: TGCGCCAGCAGCTTGAAGGACGGCGGAAACACCATATATTTT. Its translation: CASSLKDGGNTIYF.

This chain connects TRBV18 to TRBJ1-2, with a tentative D call TRBD1 (6 bases). The CDR3 is 15 residues long. The germline CDR1 and CDR2 sequences are KGHSH and LQKENI. V was shortened by 1 base and J by 7 bases, with 16 bases between the two germline ends. CDR3 sequence reads: CASSPLGHSGGGYTF. CDR3 in DNA: TGTGCCAGCTCACCACTGGGACACTCCGGAGGTGGCTACACCTTC.

The chain links TRBV2 to TRBJ1-4, with D possibly being TRBD1 (5 bases). Deletions cut 6 bases from V and 5 bases from J, with 7 bases between. This CDR3 comprises 12 residues. CDR1 SNHLY and CDR2 FYNNEI come from the germline V gene. CDR3 coding DNA: TGTGCCAGCAGCAGGGAGAATGAAAAACTGTTTTTT. It yields the protein CASSRENEKLFF. Full variable domain (rest looked up from reference TRBV2 and TRBJ1-4): EPEVTQTPSHQVTQMGQEVILRCVPISNHLYFYWYRQILGQKVEFLVSFYNNEISEKSEIFDDQFSVERPDGSNFTLKIRSTKLEDSAMYFCASSRENEKLFFGSGTQLSVL.

The chain recombines TRBV5-1 with TRBJ1-2, with D possibly being TRBD1 (6 bases). The CDR3 spans 15 residues. V was pared by 4 bases and J by 4 bases, with 17 bases between. Germline CDR1 is SGHRS and CDR2 is YFSETQ. The CDR3: CASSPEQGGPYGYTF. The CDR3 DNA reads as TGCGCCAGCAGCCCAGAACAGGGAGGTCCCTATGGCTACACCTTC.

This CDR3 is CASSRRGALTDTQYF. The CDR3 bases are TGTGCCAGCAGCCGGCGGGGGGCCCTCACAGATACGCAGTATTTT. The gene calls are TRBV11-3 and TRBJ2-3, with 8 bases that match TRBD2. The trim removed 5 bases at V and 2 bases at J, leaving 6 bases unmatched. The CDR3 consists of 15 residues. Germline assignment: CDR1 SGHNT and CDR2 YENEEA.

The chain has TRBV10-3 and TRBJ2-1; 12 positions agree with TRBD2. In germline, CDR1 is ENHRY, CDR2 SYGVKD. V dropped 6 bases and J dropped 6; count of bases not matched to a gene: 6. CDR3 length equals 15 residues. As DNA, the CDR3 is TGTGCCATCAGGTCTAGCGGGGGGGCGGTCAATGAGCAGTTCTTC. Translation gives CAIRSSGGAVNEQFF.

The V call is TRBV23-1, the J call TRBJ1-6; 8 nucleotides match TRBD1. TRBV23-1 is an ORF, with its function uncertain. CDR3 size: 14 residues. V was pared by 10 bases and J by 7 bases, with 9 bases of the junction left unmatched. The CDR3: CATLQGGKNSPLHF. CDR3 DNA sequence: TGCGCCACCCTACAGGGGGGCAAAAATTCACCCCTCCACTTT.

V usage is TRBV3-1 (or the pseudogene TRBV3-2) and J usage is TRBJ1-2, with unresolved D. The V gene lost 1 base and the J gene lost 8 bases, with 14 bases spanning the gap. Per the germline V gene, CDR1 is LGHDT and CDR2 is YNNKEL (reference sequence). The CDR3 length is 14 residues. In DNA form, the CDR3 reads TGTGCCAGCAGCCAAGCACAGATGCTCTGGGGCTACACCTTC. This gives the protein CASSQAQMLWGYTF.

This sequence joins TRBV2 and TRBJ1-5, with a tentative D call TRBD1 (5 bases). The CDR3 spans 12 residues. The ends were cut back, 5 bases at V and 6 bases at J, with 8 bases in the middle. Per germline, CDR1 SNHLY and CDR2 FYNNEI. CDR3 in amino acids: CASSRGGQPQHF. The CDR3 DNA is TGTGCCAGCAGTAGGGGCGGTCAGCCCCAGCATTTT.

The chain joins TRBV2 to TRBJ2-7; TRBD2 agrees at 8 bases. CDR1 is SNHLY, CDR2 FYNNEI, per germline. Trimming removed 10 bases from V and 3 bases from J; junction bases left unmatched: 14. The CDR3 runs to 15 residues. CDR3 amino acids: CATSPEGLASYEQYF. The DNA for the CDR3 is TGTGCCACTTCCCCAGAAGGACTAGCTAGCTACGAGCAGTACTTC.

The J gene is TRBJ2-2, the V gene TRBV7-9; D is ambiguous. Trimming cost V 5 bases and J 2 bases, with 12 bases left between them. The germline V gene has CDR1 SEHNR and CDR2 FQNEAQ (reference sequence). The CDR3 contains 15 residues. The CDR3 DNA is TGTGCCAGCAGCCCCGCCGGGTCCAACACCGGGGAGCTGTTTTTT. Its translation is CASSPAGSNTGELFF.

The rearrangement joins TRBV18 to TRBJ1-4, with 7 nucleotides matching TRBD1. The CDR3 spans 14 residues. Germline CDR1 KGHSH, CDR2 LQKENI. With V trimmed by 5 bases and J by 5 bases, 5 bases remained unmatched. CDR3 nucleotides: TGTGCCAGCTCAACCCAGGGGGGGAATGAAAAACTGTTTTTT. This encodes CASSTQGGNEKLFF.

The gene calls are TRBV5-4 and TRBJ2-3, with D perhaps TRBD2 (6 bases). The ends were cut back, 4 bases at V and 0 bases at J, with 18 bases in the middle. The CDR3 contains 17 residues. Germline V gene lookup returns CDR1 SGHNT and CDR2 YYREEE (reference sequence). This chain's CDR3 is CASSPRRGSGSTDTQYF. The CDR3 DNA sequence: TGTGCCAGCAGCCCTCGGAGGGGTAGCGGAAGCACAGATACGCAGTATTTT.

This rearrangement joins TRBV28 to TRBJ2-1; D is perhaps TRBD2 (7 bases). V was cut by 3 bases and J by 2 bases, with 14 bases left in between. There are 16 residues in the CDR3. From germline, CDR1 is MDHEN and CDR2 SYDVKM. CDR3 sequence (DNA): TGTGCCAGCAGTTTGGGGGCTGGACTAGCCTACAATGAGCAGTTCTTC. Amino acid sequence: CASSLGAGLAYNEQFF. The full variable domain, in which reference TRBV28 and TRBJ2-1 provide the parts outside the CDR3, is DVKVTQSSRYLVKRTGEKVFLECVQDMDHENMFWYRQDPGLGLRLIYFSYDVKMKEKGDIPEGYSVSREKKERFSLILESASTNQTSMYLCASSLGAGLAYNEQFFGPGTRLTVL.

V gene TRBV3-1 (or the pseudogene TRBV3-2) combines with J gene TRBJ1-1; a possible D gene is TRBD1 (6 bases). Trimming cost V 3 bases and J 4 bases, with 12 bases left between them. Germline assignment: CDR1 LGHDT and CDR2 YNNKEL (reference sequence). The CDR3 is made up of 14 amino acids. The CDR3 coding sequence is TGTGCCAGCAGCCACACAGGGACGGGCACTGAAGCTTTCTTT. Translated: CASSHTGTGTEAFF.

V and J are TRBV19 and TRBJ2-5; tentative D call: TRBD2 (5 bases). V gave up 4 bases and J gave up 4 bases, with 13 bases separating them. Germline loops: CDR1 LNHDA, CDR2 SQIVND (reference sequence). The CDR3 has 14 residues. CDR3 sequence (DNA): TGTGCCAGTAGTAACTTTAGAGGGCCAGAGACCCAGTACTTC. Amino acid sequence: CASSNFRGPETQYF.

The chain has TRBV19 and TRBJ2-7, with 7 bases aligning to TRBD2. The CDR3 extends over 15 amino acids. After removal of 5 bases from V and 2 bases from J, the junction contained 9 bases not matched to a gene. Per the germline V gene, CDR1 is LNHDA and CDR2 is SQIVND (reference sequence). The CDR3 here is CASSPAQGGPYEQYF. CDR3 DNA: TGTGCCAGTAGTCCCGCGCAGGGAGGGCCCTACGAGCAGTACTTC.

The J gene is TRBJ1-1, the V gene TRBV7-6; 8 nucleotides match TRBD1. CDR1 and CDR2 from the germline V gene are SGHVS and FNYEAQ. The CDR3 loop spans 15 amino acids. Germline trimming cut 5 bases from V and 3 bases from J; bases unmatched to any gene: 8. CDR3: CASSLLTGGYTEAFF. DNA for the CDR3: TGTGCCAGCAGCCTACTCACAGGGGGTTACACTGAAGCTTTCTTT.

This chain links TRBV7-9 with TRBJ1-3; weak D call: TRBD1 (5 bases). The length of the CDR3 is 14 residues. Germline lookup yields CDR1 SEHNR and CDR2 FQNEAQ (reference sequence). V dropped 5 bases and J dropped 6 bases, with 14 bases sitting between them. The CDR3 region is CASSDRDGTNTIYF. DNA of the CDR3: TGTGCCAGCAGCGATCGGGACGGAACAAACACCATATATTTT. The entire variable domain, with the rest obtained from reference TRBV7-9 and TRBJ1-3, is as follows: DTGVSQNPRHKITKRGQNVTFRCDPISEHNRLYWYRQTLGQGPEFLTYFQNEAQLEKSRLLSDRFSAERPKGSFSTLEIQRTEQGDSAMYLCASSDRDGTNTIYFGEGSWLTVV.

The chain has TRBV28 and TRBJ1-1, with a tentative D call TRBD1 (6 bases). Between the trimmed V and J ends, which lost 9 bases and 0 bases, there was a span of 11 bases. The CDR3 is 13 amino acids. Germline loops: CDR1 MDHEN, CDR2 SYDVKM. Here the CDR3 DNA reads TGTGCCAGTCGGGGGGCCATGAACACTGAAGCTTTCTTT. Amino acids: CASRGAMNTEAFF.

The rearrangement uses TRBV28 and TRBJ1-6; 8 positions match TRBD1. CDR3 size: 14 residues. Germline-derived CDR1 and CDR2 are MDHEN and SYDVKM. J lost 10 bases, V lost 6 bases, and 8 bases had no gene match. This CDR3 reads CASSETGGSSPLHF. The CDR3 DNA sequence: TGTGCCAGCAGCGAAACAGGGGGTTCCTCACCCCTCCACTTT.